Below, 18 T cell receptor beta chains from the same sample are listed, as sequenced in a study of OX40 agonist ivuxolimab in advanced cancers. Profiled with immunoSEQ multiplex PCR; TCRdb holds only in-frame clones, not every one. The sample holds around 67,000 clones, 80% seen once. The starting material was CD4+ or CD8+ T cells sorted from blood, obtained in a trial of the OX40 agonist ivuxolimab. All receptors come from an adult with an advanced solid tumor such as melanoma, head and neck, liver or kidney cancer.

The chain combines TRBV5-6 with TRBJ2-7; D is uncertain. V lost 3 bases and J 3 bases, leaving 4 bases between the germline ends. CDR1 is SGHDT and CDR2 is YYEEEE in the germline V gene. This CDR3 comprises 11 residues. DNA of the CDR3: TGTGCCAGCAGCTCGGTCTACGAGCAGTACTTC. Encoded protein: CASSSVYEQYF.

The V call is TRBV6-4, the J call TRBJ1-6; 9 bases map to TRBD1. Per the germline V gene, CDR1 is MRHNA and CDR2 is SNTAGT. The CDR3 is 16 residues long. J gave up 7 bases and V 1 base, and 5 bases lay outside the gene matches. CDR3 region: CASSDYGQGMNSPLHF. The CDR3, as DNA: TGTGCCAGCAGTGACTACGGACAGGGGATGAATTCACCCCTCCACTTT.

The chain has TRBV6-1 and TRBJ2-5; no clear D gene. The CDR3 consists of 15 residues. Trimming took off 5 bases at V and 1 base at J, with 14 bases between the two ends. CDR1 and CDR2 (germline): MNHNS, SASEGT. In DNA, the CDR3 is TGTGCCAGCAGTTCACCCGGATTGGGCCAAGAGACCCAGTACTTC. Encoded protein: CASSSPGLGQETQYF.

This sequence joins TRBV27 and TRBJ2-1; TRBD1 might be the D (6 bases). V was pared by 5 bases and J by 9 bases, with 20 bases between. The germline CDR1 and CDR2 sequences are MNHEY and SMNVEV (reference sequence). The CDR3 runs to 15 residues. The CDR3 protein is CASSLISGARGEQFF. In nucleotides, the CDR3 is TGTGCCAGCAGTCTGATCTCAGGGGCACGTGGTGAGCAGTTCTTC.

This clone has more than one count but fewer than ten. The chain has TRBV5-6 and TRBJ2-7; no clear D gene. V was trimmed by 5 bases and J by 0 bases, leaving 15 bases between them. The CDR3 consists of 15 residues. Germline assignment: CDR1 SGHDT and CDR2 YYEEEE. The CDR3 loop is CASRVRRISSYEQYF. The CDR3 DNA reads TGTGCCAGCAGGGTCCGCAGGATTAGCTCCTACGAGCAGTACTTC.

The V and J genes are TRBV9 and TRBJ2-1, with TRBD1 identical over 7 bases. This CDR3 is built from 15 residues. CDR1 and CDR2 (germline): SGDLS, YYNGEE. V was pared by 5 bases and J by 4 bases, with 9 bases of the junction left unmatched. The CDR3 loop is CASRPSGTEYNEQFF. The CDR3 DNA sequence: TGTGCCAGCAGGCCCTCCGGGACAGAATACAATGAGCAGTTCTTC.

The V and J genes are TRBV5-1 and TRBJ1-2; D is undetermined. The V end was cut by 9 bases, the J end by 6 bases, with 15 bases between. Germline V CDR1 and CDR2: SGHRS, YFSETQ. The CDR3 consists of 12 residues. The CDR3: CATSLGPNGYTF. The CDR3, as DNA: TGCGCCACCTCTCTCGGGCCAAATGGCTACACCTTC.

V is TRBV2 and J is TRBJ2-2; 7 bases match TRBD1. CDR1 and CDR2 from the germline V gene are SNHLY and FYNNEI. Trimming took 6 bases from V and 4 from J; bases not matched to a gene: 5. The length of the CDR3 is 14 residues. The CDR3 loop reads CASRADRLTGELFF. Here the CDR3 DNA reads TGTGCCAGCAGAGCGGACAGGCTCACCGGGGAGCTGTTTTTT.

The chain carries TRBV5-1 and TRBJ1-3; D remains unclear. CDR1 and CDR2 from the germline V gene are SGHRS and YFSETQ. V gave up 0 bases and J gave up 2 bases, with 15 bases separating them. The CDR3 totals 17 residues. The CDR3, as DNA: TGCGCCAGCAGCTTGGTCGGGGTATGGACTGCTGGAAACACCATATATTTT. This translates into CASSLVGVWTAGNTIYF. The whole variable domain, remainder taken from reference TRBV5-1 and TRBJ1-3, is KAGVTQTPRYLIKTRGQQVTLSCSPISGHRSVSWYQQTPGQGLQFLFEYFSETQRNKGNFPGRFSGRQFSNSRSEMNVSTLELGDSALYLCASSLVGVWTAGNTIYFGEGSWLTVV.

This clone was picked up a small number of times. The V and J genes are TRBV9 and TRBJ2-7, with D possibly TRBD1 on 5 matching bases. This CDR3 is 15 amino acids long. V was cut by 0 bases and J by 3 bases, with 13 bases left in between. Germline-derived CDR1 and CDR2 are SGDLS and YYNGEE. CDR3 region: CASSVGGRGNYEQYF. CDR3 nucleotides: TGTGCCAGCAGCGTAGGAGGTAGGGGAAACTACGAGCAGTACTTC.

The table lists this clone with a count of one. The J gene is TRBJ2-2, the V gene TRBV19, with D unclear. Germline V gives CDR1 LNHDA, CDR2 SQIVND (reference sequence). The CDR3 length is 12 residues. Between the trimmed V and J ends, which lost 3 bases and 6 bases, there was a span of 5 bases. The CDR3 sequence: CASSIPPGELFF. The CDR3, as DNA: TGTGCCAGTAGTATTCCTCCCGGGGAGCTGTTTTTT.

The J gene is TRBJ2-3, the V gene TRBV5-1; no clear D gene. The germline gives CDR1 SGHRS, CDR2 YFSETQ. Trimming stripped 2 bases from V and 1 base from J, with 11 bases between. The CDR3 has 15 residues. CDR3 nucleotide sequence: TGCGCCAGCAGCTTAGACACCGTAGGCACAGATACGCAGTATTTT. It yields the protein CASSLDTVGTDTQYF.

This clone occurred once. This sequence joins TRBV28 and TRBJ2-7; TRBD1 aligns across 7 bases. Losses at the gene ends were 6 bases for V and 0 bases for J; bases not matched to a gene: 14. The CDR3 sequence is 17 residues long. Germline lookup yields CDR1 MDHEN and CDR2 SYDVKM. In nucleotides, the CDR3 is TGTGCCAGCAGCCAGGTCGGCAGGGGGACGAGCTCCTACGAGCAGTACTTC. Translation: CASSQVGRGTSSYEQYF.

The table lists this clone with a few counts. CDR3 in DNA: TGTGCCAGCAGCTTAACGGGGGGTGGGACTGAAGCTTTCTTT. It specifies CASSLTGGGTEAFF. The chain combines TRBV5-6 with TRBJ1-1, with TRBD1 as a possible D gene (5 bases). Germline CDR1 reads SGHDT; CDR2 reads YYEEEE. The CDR3 has 14 amino acids. V lost 2 bases to trimming and J lost 5 bases, with 13 bases between them.

This chain joins TRBV29-1 and TRBJ1-1; the D is unclear. CDR1 SQVTM and CDR2 ANQGSEA come from the germline V gene. V was cut by 4 bases and J by 2 bases, with 8 bases left in between. This CDR3 has 12 amino acids. CDR3 nucleotides: TGCAGCGTTGGACGGGTTAACACTGAAGCTTTCTTT. This translates into CSVGRVNTEAFF.

The J gene is TRBJ2-1, the V gene TRBV4-3; TRBD1 might be the D (6 bases). This CDR3 has 12 amino acids. Trimming removed 8 bases from V and 6 bases from J, with 11 bases in between. Germline V lookup: CDR1 LGHNA, CDR2 YSLEER. In DNA form, the CDR3 reads TGCGCCAGCGGACGAGGGGGCAATGAGCAGTTCTTC. Protein product: CASGRGGNEQFF.

The chain combines TRBV19 with TRBJ1-4; D perhaps matches TRBD1 (5 bases). The germline gives CDR1 LNHDA, CDR2 SQIVND (reference sequence). The CDR3 sequence is 14 residues long. V lost 7 bases to trimming and J lost 7 bases, with 16 bases between them. CDR3 sequence (DNA): TGTGCCAGTAAAATCGGGGGAAATAGTGAAAAACTGTTTTTT. Amino acids: CASKIGGNSEKLFF.

The V gene is TRBV4-3, the J gene TRBJ1-1; D gene unclear. Germline lookup yields CDR1 LGHNA and CDR2 YSLEER. The V end lost 2 bases, the J end lost 0 bases, and 7 bases lay between the germline ends. This CDR3 has 14 residues. CDR3 sequence: CASSQRTVNTEAFF. CDR3 bases: TGCGCCAGCAGCCAAAGGACGGTGAACACTGAAGCTTTCTTT.